One and the same sample provided the 11 T cell receptor beta chains below, sequenced in a study of T-cell memory formation after mild COVID-19. Via MiXCR, TCRdb re-called the 5' RACE reads, giving one row per CDR3 protein. The sample yields over 14,000 distinct CDR3 sequences, under 25% seen once. Sequences were obtained from PBMCs or a T cell subset sorted from them (not recorded which). The receptors were sampled from an adult woman who had mild COVID-19 (a few samples of this study predate the infection). Cell type and time point are not known.

This clonotype came up many times. V is TRBV2 and J is TRBJ2-1; D is possibly TRBD1 (5 bases). CDR3 length: 14 residues. The V end was cut by 1 base, the J end by 6 bases, with 10 bases between. Germline V gene sequence: CDR1 SNHLY, CDR2 FYNNEI. The DNA of the CDR3 is TGTGCCAGCAGTGAAGTCAGGGCGGCCAATGAGCAGTTCTTC. It codes for CASSEVRAANEQFF.

This clonotype has ten or more counts. The V call is TRBV5-1, the J call TRBJ1-1; D gene uncertain. V was trimmed by 2 bases and J by 0 bases, leaving 8 bases between them. This CDR3 comprises 14 residues. Germline-derived CDR1 and CDR2 are SGHRS and YFSETQ. CDR3 sequence: CASSFREMNTEAFF. CDR3 coding DNA: TGCGCCAGCAGCTTCCGAGAAATGAACACTGAAGCTTTCTTT. The whole variable domain, remainder taken from reference TRBV5-1 and TRBJ1-1, is KAGVTQTPRYLIKTRGQQVTLSCSPISGHRSVSWYQQTPGQGLQFLFEYFSETQRNKGNFPGRFSGRQFSNSRSEMNVSTLELGDSALYLCASSFREMNTEAFFGQGTRLTVV.

Many counts were recorded for this clonotype. The chain uses TRBV6-2 or TRBV6-3 and TRBJ2-7; 7 nucleotides match TRBD1. V dropped 2 bases and J dropped 0; count of bases not matched to a gene: 13. CDR1 and CDR2 from the germline V gene are MNHEY and SVGEGT. This CDR3 is built from 18 residues. CDR3 DNA sequence: TGTGCCAGCAGTTACCCCTCCTCGGGACAGAGGTTCTCCTACGAGCAGTACTTC. It translates to CASSYPSSGQRFSYEQYF.

Points on this clonotype: A read error may explain this, as a much larger clone is one base away. CDR3 region: CARSPGETDTQYF. The CDR3 DNA reads as TGTGCCAGAAGTCCTGGGGAAACAGATACGCAGTATTTT. The chain employs TRBV2 and TRBJ2-3; unclear D gene. Deletions cut 9 bases from V and 3 bases from J, with 13 bases between. This CDR3 has 13 residues. Germline assignment: CDR1 SNHLY and CDR2 FYNNEI.

This clonotype was observed at least ten times. J is TRBJ2-7 and V is TRBV29-1, with 8 positions matching TRBD1. The germline CDR1 and CDR2 sequences are SQVTM and ANQGSEA. This CDR3 region has 16 residues. V shed 0 bases and J 0 bases; nucleotides not matched to a gene: 7. The CDR3, as DNA: TGCAGCGTTGAAGATCAGGGGACAGGAGGCTCCTACGAGCAGTACTTC. It is translated as CSVEDQGTGGSYEQYF.

This clonotype was counted many times. The rearrangement joins TRBV4-1 to TRBJ1-5; the match to TRBD1 covers 8 bases. CDR3 size: 15 residues. Germline V lookup: CDR1 MGHRA, CDR2 YSYEKL. The J segment lost 2 bases and the V segment lost 2 bases, leaving 2 bases of the junction unmatched. The CDR3 loop reads CASSQQGAGNQPQHF. In DNA, the CDR3 is TGCGCCAGCAGCCAACAGGGGGCCGGCAATCAGCCCCAGCATTTT.

This clonotype was seen more than once but under ten times. The rearrangement uses TRBV3-1 and TRBJ1-5, with a tentative D call TRBD1 (5 bases). The V gene lost 4 bases and the J gene lost 2 bases, with 12 bases spanning the gap. CDR1 is LGHDT, CDR2 YNNKEL, per germline (reference sequence). The CDR3 length is 15 residues. CDR3 protein: CASSLGGGGNQPQHF. CDR3 nucleotides: TGTGCCAGCAGCCTCGGCGGGGGTGGCAATCAGCCCCAGCATTTT.

The J gene is TRBJ2-3, the V gene TRBV24-1, with 12 nucleotides matching TRBD1. The CDR3 has 16 residues. Germline V lookup: CDR1 KGHDR, CDR2 SFDVKD. The ends lost 4 bases at V and 4 bases at J; junction bases unmatched: 5. The CDR3 protein is CATSDAGQGAADTQYF. Written as DNA, the CDR3 is TGTGCCACCAGTGACGCGGGACAGGGGGCGGCAGATACGCAGTATTTT.

At least ten counts were recorded for this clonotype. This sequence joins TRBV9 and TRBJ1-2; 9 nucleotides align to TRBD1. The germline V gene encodes CDR1 SGDLS and CDR2 YYNGEE. Trimming took 2 bases from V and 4 from J; bases not matched to a gene: 6. There are 15 residues in the CDR3. The CDR3 DNA reads as TGTGCCAGCAGCGTCCCGGGACAGGGCGGCTATGGCTACACCTTC. Translated, it gives CASSVPGQGGYGYTF.

The chain is built from TRBV24-1 and TRBJ2-1, with D uncertain. Germline CDR1 KGHDR, CDR2 SFDVKD. Between the trimmed V and J ends, which lost 2 bases and 12 bases, there was a span of 16 bases. The CDR3 consists of 14 residues. The CDR3 protein is CATSDSPSLWTQFF. For the CDR3, the DNA is TGTGCCACCAGTGATTCCCCGAGTTTATGGACGCAGTTCTTC.

This clonotype was picked up many times. J is TRBJ1-4 and V is TRBV4-3; TRBD1 might be the D (6 bases). Germline values: CDR1 LGHNA, CDR2 YSLEER. CDR3 size: 15 residues. Trimming removed 8 bases at V and 3 bases at J, with 16 bases between. The CDR3 loop is CASSPGGGSNEKLFF. CDR3 nucleotide sequence: TGCGCCAGCTCGCCCGGGGGCGGGTCTAATGAAAAACTGTTTTTT.